This T cell receptor beta chain originates from a study of cytomegalovirus exposure and HLA in healthy donors. The study ran its PCR with 60 Vbeta and 13 Jbeta primers. Some clones are missing from TCRdb's copy, which holds only in-frame ones; the method was immunoSEQ multiplex PCR. The sample consists of more than 85,000 clones, over 60% of them appearing once. The junction had 7 bases not matched to a gene; V was cut back by 8 bases and J by 5 bases. The CDR3 runs to 14 residues. Germline-derived CDR1 and CDR2 are SNHLY and FYNNEI. The chain uses TRBV2 and TRBJ1-3, with 9 bases matching TRBD1. The source is a woman in her fifties or sixties in good health and CMV-seropositive. The sequenced material came from PBMCs. CDR3 nucleotides: TGTGCCAGCGGAGGGACAGGGACCCGAAACACCATATATTTT. Translating it yields CASGGTGTRNTIYF.